This T cell receptor (beta chain) originates from a study of molecular identifiers for immune sequencing clone quantification. Study-wide background: RNA from approximately 20,000 or 100,000 naive CD8 cells was split five ways in replicates, with four sequenced. Study results and caveats: Whereas clones above 20 RNA copies held under 1% of naive-cell molecules, they held over 97% of effector molecules.

Per the germline V gene, CDR1 is SEHNR and CDR2 is FQNEAQ (reference sequence). The CDR3 length is 15 residues. Germline trimming cut 4 bases from V and 6 bases from J; bases unmatched to any gene: 9. Libraries of naive CD8 cells were prepared from roughly 18,000 to 920,000 sorted cells using 10%, 30% or 50% RNA. The table lists this clonotype with many counts. Its antigen is still unknown. Bulk TCR library preparation followed previously described methods with listed TCR primers. TCRdb recomputed calls from the PCR reads with MiXCR, one row per CDR3 protein. The data show 250,000 to 350,000 distinct CDR3 sequences, around 21% seen once.

Sequenced: naive CD8+ T cells from blood, with Jurkat cell RNA spiked in. Sample subset: FACS-sorted CD8+CD4-CCR7+CD45RA+ naive T cells. The TCR comes from a human donor in good health. Some libraries in this study had Jurkat cell RNA spiked in. This chain joins TRBV7-9 and TRBJ2-7; 10 positions match TRBD2. The CDR3 is CASSYPLAGRFEQYF. CDR3 in DNA: TGTGCCAGCAGCTACCCACTAGCGGGACGATTCGAGCAGTACTTC.